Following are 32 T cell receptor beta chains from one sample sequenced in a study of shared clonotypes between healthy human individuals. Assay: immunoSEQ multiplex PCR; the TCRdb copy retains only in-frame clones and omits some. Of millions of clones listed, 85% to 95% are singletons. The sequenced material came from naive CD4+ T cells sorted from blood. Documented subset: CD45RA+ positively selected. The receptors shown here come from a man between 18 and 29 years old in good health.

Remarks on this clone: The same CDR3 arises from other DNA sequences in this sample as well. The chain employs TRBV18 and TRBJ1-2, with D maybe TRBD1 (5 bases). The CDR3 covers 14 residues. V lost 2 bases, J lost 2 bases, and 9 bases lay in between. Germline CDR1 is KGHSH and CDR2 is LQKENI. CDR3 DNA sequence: TGTGCCAGCTCACCAGACAGTTTAAACTATGGCTACACCTTC. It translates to CASSPDSLNYGYTF.

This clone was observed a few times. This CDR3 reads CASSYGTSGGPSSYEQYF. In nucleotides, the CDR3 is TGCGCCAGCAGCTATGGGACTAGCGGGGGCCCAAGCTCCTACGAGCAGTACTTC. V and J are TRBV4-1 and TRBJ2-5; 14 positions match TRBD2. Near its end, the DNA agrees better with TRBJ2-7, so the J call may be wrong. The CDR3 contains 18 residues. CDR1 and CDR2 (germline): MGHRA, YSYEKL.

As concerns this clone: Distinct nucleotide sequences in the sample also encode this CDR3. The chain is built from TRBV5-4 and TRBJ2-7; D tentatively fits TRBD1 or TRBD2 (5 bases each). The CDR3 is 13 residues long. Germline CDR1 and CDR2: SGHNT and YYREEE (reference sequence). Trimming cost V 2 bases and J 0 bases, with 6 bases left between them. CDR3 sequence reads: CASSFGTSYEQYF. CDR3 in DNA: TGTGCCAGCAGCTTCGGGACCTCCTACGAGCAGTACTTC. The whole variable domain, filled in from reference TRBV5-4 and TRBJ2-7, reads ETGVTQSPTHLIKTRGQQVTLRCSSQSGHNTVSWYQQALGQGPQFIFQYYREEENGRGNFPPRFSGLQFPNYSSELNVNALELDDSALYLCASSFGTSYEQYFGPGTRLTVT.

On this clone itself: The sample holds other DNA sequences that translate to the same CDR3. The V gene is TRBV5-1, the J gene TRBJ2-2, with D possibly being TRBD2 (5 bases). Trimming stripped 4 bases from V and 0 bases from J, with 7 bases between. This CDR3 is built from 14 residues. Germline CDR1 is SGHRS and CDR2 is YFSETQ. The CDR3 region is CASSPDSNTGELFF. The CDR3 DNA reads TGCGCCAGCAGCCCGGACTCGAACACCGGGGAGCTGTTTTTT.

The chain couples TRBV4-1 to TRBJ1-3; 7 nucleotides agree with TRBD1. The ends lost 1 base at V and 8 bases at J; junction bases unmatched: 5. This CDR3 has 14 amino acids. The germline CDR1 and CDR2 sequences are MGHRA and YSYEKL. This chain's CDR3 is CASSQGDSRYTIYF. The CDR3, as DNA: TGCGCCAGCAGCCAAGGGGACAGCCGGTACACCATATATTTT.

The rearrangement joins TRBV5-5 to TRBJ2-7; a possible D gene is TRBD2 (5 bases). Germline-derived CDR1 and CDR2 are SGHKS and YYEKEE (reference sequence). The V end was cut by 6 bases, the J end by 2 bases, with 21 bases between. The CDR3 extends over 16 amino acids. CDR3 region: CASTQIFSDFPYEQYF. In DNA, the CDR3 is TGTGCCAGCACCCAAATCTTTAGCGATTTCCCCTACGAGCAGTACTTC.

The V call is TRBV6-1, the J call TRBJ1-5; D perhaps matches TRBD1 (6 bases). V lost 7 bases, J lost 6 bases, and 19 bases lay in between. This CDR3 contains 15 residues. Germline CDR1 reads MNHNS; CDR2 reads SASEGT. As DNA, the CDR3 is TGTGCCAGCACTTCGGGGGGGGCGAACATTCAGCCCCAGCATTTT. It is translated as CASTSGGANIQPQHF.

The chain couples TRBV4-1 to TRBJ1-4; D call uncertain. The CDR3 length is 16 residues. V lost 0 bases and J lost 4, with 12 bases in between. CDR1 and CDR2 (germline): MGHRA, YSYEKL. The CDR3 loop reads CASSQESPIFNEKLFF. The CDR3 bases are TGCGCCAGCAGCCAAGAGTCTCCCATCTTTAATGAAAAACTGTTTTTT.

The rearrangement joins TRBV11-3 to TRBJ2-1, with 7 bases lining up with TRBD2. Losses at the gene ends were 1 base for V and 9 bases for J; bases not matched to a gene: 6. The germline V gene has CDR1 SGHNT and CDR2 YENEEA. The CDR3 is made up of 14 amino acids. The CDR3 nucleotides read TGTGCCAGCAGCTTAGGAGGGGCGGGAGCTGAGCAGTTCTTC. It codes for CASSLGGAGAEQFF.

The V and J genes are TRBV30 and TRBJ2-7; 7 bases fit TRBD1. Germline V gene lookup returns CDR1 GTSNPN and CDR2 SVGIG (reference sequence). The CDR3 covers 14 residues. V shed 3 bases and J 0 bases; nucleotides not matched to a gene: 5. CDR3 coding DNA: TGTGCCTGGAGCCGGGACAGTAACTCCTACGAGCAGTACTTC. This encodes CAWSRDSNSYEQYF.

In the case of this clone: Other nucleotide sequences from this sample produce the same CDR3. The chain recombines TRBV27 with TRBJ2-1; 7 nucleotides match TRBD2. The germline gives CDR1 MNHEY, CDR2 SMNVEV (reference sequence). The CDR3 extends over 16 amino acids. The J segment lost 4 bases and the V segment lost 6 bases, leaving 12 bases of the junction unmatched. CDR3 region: CASSRTSGGPYNEQFF. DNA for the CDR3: TGTGCCAGCAGCCGTACCTCGGGGGGTCCGTACAATGAGCAGTTCTTC.

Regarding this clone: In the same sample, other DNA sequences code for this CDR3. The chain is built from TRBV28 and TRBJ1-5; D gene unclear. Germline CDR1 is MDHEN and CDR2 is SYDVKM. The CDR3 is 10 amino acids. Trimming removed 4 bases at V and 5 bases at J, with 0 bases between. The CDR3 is CASSYQPQHF. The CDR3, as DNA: TGTGCCAGCAGTTATCAGCCCCAGCATTTT.

CDR3 region: CASSPDRGNQPQHF. As DNA, the CDR3 is TGTGCCAGCAGCCCGGACAGGGGCAATCAGCCCCAGCATTTT. V gene TRBV28 combines with J gene TRBJ1-5, with TRBD1 identical over 8 bases. The CDR3 loop spans 14 amino acids. Germline CDR1 and CDR2: MDHEN and SYDVKM. V shed 6 bases, J shed 2 bases, and the junction held 3 bases outside the gene matches.

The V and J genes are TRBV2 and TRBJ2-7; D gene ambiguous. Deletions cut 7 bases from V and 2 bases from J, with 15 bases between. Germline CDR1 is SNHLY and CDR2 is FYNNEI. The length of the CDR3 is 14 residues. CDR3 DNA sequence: TGTGCCAGCACCCCGCGTAAAGGGCCCTACGAGCAGTACTTC. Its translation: CASTPRKGPYEQYF.

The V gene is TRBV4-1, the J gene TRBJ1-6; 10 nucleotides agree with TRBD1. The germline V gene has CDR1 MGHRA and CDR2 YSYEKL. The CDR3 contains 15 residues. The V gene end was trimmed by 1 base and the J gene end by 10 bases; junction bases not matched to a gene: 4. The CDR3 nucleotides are TGCGCCAGCAGCCAAGCGGGGACAGGGGAATCACCCCTCCACTTT. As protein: CASSQAGTGESPLHF.

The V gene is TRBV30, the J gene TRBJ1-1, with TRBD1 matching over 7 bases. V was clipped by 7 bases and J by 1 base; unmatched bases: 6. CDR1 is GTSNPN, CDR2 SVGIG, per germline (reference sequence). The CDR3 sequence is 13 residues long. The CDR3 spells CASQTGKNTEAFF. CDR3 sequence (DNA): TGTGCCTCCCAGACAGGGAAGAACACTGAAGCTTTCTTT.

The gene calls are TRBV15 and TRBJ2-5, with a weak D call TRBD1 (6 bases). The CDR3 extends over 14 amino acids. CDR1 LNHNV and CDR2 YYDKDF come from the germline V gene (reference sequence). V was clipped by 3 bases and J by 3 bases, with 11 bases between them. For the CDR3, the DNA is TGTGCCACCAGCAGCGGCCAGGGGAAAGAGACCCAGTACTTC. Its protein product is CATSSGQGKETQYF.

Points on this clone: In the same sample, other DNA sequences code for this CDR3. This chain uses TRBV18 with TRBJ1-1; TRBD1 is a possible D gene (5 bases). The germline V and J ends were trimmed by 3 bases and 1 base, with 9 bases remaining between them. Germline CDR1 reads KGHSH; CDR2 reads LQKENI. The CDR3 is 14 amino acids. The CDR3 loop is CASSPGVQNTEAFF. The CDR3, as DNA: TGTGCCAGCTCACCGGGGGTTCAGAACACTGAAGCTTTCTTT.

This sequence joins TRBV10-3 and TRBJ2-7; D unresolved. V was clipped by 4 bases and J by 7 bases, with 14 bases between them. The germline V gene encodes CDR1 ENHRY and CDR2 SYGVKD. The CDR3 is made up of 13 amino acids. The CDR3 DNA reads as TGTGCCATCAGTGTAACACGTACGACTGAGCAGTACTTC. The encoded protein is CAISVTRTTEQYF.

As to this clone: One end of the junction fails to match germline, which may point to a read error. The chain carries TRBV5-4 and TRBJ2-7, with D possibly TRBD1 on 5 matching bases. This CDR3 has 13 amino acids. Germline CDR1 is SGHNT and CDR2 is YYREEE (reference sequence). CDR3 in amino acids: CASSLGRVDEQYF. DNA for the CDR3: TGCGCCAGCAGCTTGGGCAGGGTTGACGAGCAGTACTTC.

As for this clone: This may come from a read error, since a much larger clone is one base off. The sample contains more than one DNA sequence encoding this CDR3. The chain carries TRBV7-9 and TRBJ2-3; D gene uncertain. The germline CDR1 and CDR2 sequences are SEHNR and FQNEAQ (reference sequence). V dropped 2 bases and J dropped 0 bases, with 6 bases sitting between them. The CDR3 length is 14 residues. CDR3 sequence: CASSLTGSTDTQYF. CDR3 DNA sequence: TGTGCCAGCAGCTTAACCGGGAGCACAGATACGCAGTATTTT.

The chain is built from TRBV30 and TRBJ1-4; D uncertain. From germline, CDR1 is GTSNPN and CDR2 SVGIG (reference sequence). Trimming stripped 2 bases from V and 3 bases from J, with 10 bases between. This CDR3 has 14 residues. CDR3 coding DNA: TGTGCCTGGAGTTCCATGTCGGCTAATGAAAAACTGTTTTTT. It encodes CAWSSMSANEKLFF. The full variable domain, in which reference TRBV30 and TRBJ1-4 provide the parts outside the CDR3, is SQTIHQWPATLVQPVGSPLSLECTVEGTSNPNLYWYRQAAGRGLQLLFYSVGIGQISSEVPQNLSASRPQDRQFILSSKKLLLSDSGFYLCAWSSMSANEKLFFGSGTQLSVL.

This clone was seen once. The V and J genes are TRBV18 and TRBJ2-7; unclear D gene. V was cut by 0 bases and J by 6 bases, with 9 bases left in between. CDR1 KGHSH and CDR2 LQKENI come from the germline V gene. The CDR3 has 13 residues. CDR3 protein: CASSPPSVAEQYF. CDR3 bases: TGTGCCAGCTCACCACCGTCCGTAGCCGAGCAGTACTTC.

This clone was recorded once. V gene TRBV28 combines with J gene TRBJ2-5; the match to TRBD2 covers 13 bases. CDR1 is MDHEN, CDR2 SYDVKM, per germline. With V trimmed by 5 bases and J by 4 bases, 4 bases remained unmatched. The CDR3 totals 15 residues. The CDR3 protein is CASSHRTSGGETQYF. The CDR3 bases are TGTGCCAGCAGTCACAGGACTAGCGGGGGAGAGACCCAGTACTTC.

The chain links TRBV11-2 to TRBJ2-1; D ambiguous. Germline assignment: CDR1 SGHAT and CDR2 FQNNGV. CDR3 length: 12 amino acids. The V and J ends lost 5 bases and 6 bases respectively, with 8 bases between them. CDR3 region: CASSPTANEQFF. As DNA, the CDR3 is TGTGCCAGCAGCCCGACGGCCAATGAGCAGTTCTTC.

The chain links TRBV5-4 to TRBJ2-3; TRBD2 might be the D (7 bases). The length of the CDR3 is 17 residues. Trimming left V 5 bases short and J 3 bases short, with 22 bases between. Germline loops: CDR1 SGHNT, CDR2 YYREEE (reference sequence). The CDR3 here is CASRSATPGGLTDTQYF. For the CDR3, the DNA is TGTGCCAGCAGATCGGCTACCCCGGGGGGCCTGACAGATACGCAGTATTTT.

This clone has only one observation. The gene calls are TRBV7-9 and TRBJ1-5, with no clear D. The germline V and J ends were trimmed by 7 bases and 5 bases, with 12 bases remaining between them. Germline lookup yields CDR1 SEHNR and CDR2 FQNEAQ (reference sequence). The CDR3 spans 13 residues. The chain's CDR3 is CASTQDWDQPQHF. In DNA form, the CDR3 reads TGTGCCAGCACCCAAGATTGGGATCAGCCCCAGCATTTT.

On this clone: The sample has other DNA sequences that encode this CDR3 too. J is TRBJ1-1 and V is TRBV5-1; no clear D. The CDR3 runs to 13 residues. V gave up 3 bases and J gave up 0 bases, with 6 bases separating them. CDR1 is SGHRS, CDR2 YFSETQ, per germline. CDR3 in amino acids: CASSSDLNTEAFF. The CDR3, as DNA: TGCGCCAGCAGCTCGGACCTGAACACTGAAGCTTTCTTT.

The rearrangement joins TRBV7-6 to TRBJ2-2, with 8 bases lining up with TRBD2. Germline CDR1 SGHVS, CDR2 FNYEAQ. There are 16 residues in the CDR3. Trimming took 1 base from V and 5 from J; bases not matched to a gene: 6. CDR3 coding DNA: TGTGCCAGCAGCTTAGGGGTAGCGGGAACGACCGGGGAGCTGTTTTTT. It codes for CASSLGVAGTTGELFF.

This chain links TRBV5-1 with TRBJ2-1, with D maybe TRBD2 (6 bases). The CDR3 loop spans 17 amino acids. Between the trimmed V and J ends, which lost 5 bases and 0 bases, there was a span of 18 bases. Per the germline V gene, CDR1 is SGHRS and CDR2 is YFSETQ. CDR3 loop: CASRAASGQSSYNEQFF. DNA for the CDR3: TGCGCCAGCAGAGCGGCCAGCGGGCAGAGCTCCTACAATGAGCAGTTCTTC.

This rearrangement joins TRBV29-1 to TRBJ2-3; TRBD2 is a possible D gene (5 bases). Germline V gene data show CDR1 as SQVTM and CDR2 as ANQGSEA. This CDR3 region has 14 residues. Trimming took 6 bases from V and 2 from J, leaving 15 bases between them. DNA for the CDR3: TGCAGCGTCCTCGGGGTAGAAAACACAGATACGCAGTATTTT. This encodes CSVLGVENTDTQYF.

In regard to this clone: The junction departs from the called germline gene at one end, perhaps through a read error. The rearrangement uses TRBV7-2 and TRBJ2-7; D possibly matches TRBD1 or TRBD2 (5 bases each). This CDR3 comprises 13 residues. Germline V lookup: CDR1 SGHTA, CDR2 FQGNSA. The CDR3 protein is CASSPGPGTDTSF. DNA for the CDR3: TGTGCCAGCAGCCCAGGGCCCGGGACGGACACCTCTTTC.